These T cell receptor beta chains were read from a single sample in a study of T cell repertoires and HLA-DP antigens. Their target antigens are unknown. The protocol was immunoSEQ multiplex PCR, while the TCRdb copy is restricted to in-frame clones and leaves out a portion. This table holds some 110,000 clones, almost 95% found once. Material for sequencing was CD4+ T cells from PBMCs. The source is a woman between 18 and 30 years old in good health and CMV-seronegative. CDR3s include the opening cysteine and the closing phenylalanine or tryptophan. A D gene is named only where the DNA matches it firmly. Not every row has a clone size; where given, it reads once, few, many or a size class.

V	D	size	J	CDR3	DNA
TRBV10-3	TRBD1	-	TRBJ1-2	CAISESLPGQGIYGYTF	TGTGCCATCAGTGAGTCCCTTCCGGGACAGGGGATCTATGGCTACACCTTC
TRBV28	-	-	TRBJ1-5	CASSLLTRSSYNQPQHF	TGTGCCAGCAGCCTTTTAACCCGCTCGTCGTACAATCAGCCCCAGCATTTT
TRBV19	-	-	TRBJ2-1	CASSMRNEQFF	TGTGCCAGTAGTATGAGGAATGAGCAGTTCTTC
TRBV18	-	-	TRBJ2-3	CASYRGGLGGDTQYF	TGTGCCAGCTACCGTGGCGGCCTTGGTGGAGATACGCAGTATTTT
TRBV2	TRBD1	few	TRBJ1-2	CASSRDRAGYTF	TGTGCCAGCAGCCGGGACAGGGCAGGCTACACCTTC
TRBV7-2	-	-	TRBJ1-1	CASSLALGMTEAFF	TGTGCCAGCAGCTTAGCGCTGGGGATGACTGAAGCTTTCTTT
TRBV28	-	-	TRBJ2-3	CASSLRDGSTDTQYF	TGTGCCAGCAGTTTGCGGGACGGTTCCACAGATACGCAGTATTTT
TRBV5-1	-	-	TRBJ2-3	CASRVGSTDTQYF	TGCGCCAGCAGAGTGGGGAGCACAGATACGCAGTATTTT
TRBV5-1	-	-	TRBJ1-1	CASSLTPGGGMNTEAFF	TGCGCCAGCAGCTTGACCCCCGGCGGGGGAATGAACACTGAAGCTTTCTTT
TRBV5-4	TRBD1	-	TRBJ2-1	CASSWKTGGTDEQFF	TGTGCCAGCAGCTGGAAGACAGGGGGCACCGATGAGCAGTTCTTC
TRBV5-6	-	-	TRBJ1-3	CASSLALGRSGNTIYF	TGTGCCAGCAGCTTGGCCTTAGGGAGGTCTGGAAACACCATATATTTT
TRBV28	-	-	TRBJ1-2	CASSLGNYGYTF	TGTGCCAGCAGTTTAGGGAACTATGGCTACACCTTC
TRBV15	-	-	TRBJ1-4	CATSRVSGNEKLFF	TGTGCCACCAGCAGAGTGTCGGGTAATGAAAAACTGTTTTTT
TRBV7-2	-	-	TRBJ1-5	CASSLVPYNQPQHF	TGTGCCAGCAGCTTAGTCCCGTACAATCAGCCCCAGCATTTT
TRBV7-8	TRBD1	-	TRBJ2-1	CASSRIGQGGLNEQFF	TGTGCCAGCAGCCGAATCGGACAGGGGGGGCTCAATGAGCAGTTCTTC
TRBV7-2	-	-	TRBJ1-5	CASSVRGNQPQHF	TGTGCCAGCAGCGTCAGGGGAAATCAGCCCCAGCATTTT
TRBV7-3	-	-	TRBJ2-2	CASSLTRQGTGELFF	TGTGCCAGCAGCTTAACTAGGCAGGGCACCGGGGAGCTGTTTTTT
TRBV19	-	few	TRBJ2-4	CASSISPLAKNIQYF	TGTGCCAGTAGTATTAGCCCTCTAGCCAAAAACATTCAGTACTTC
TRBV10-3	TRBD2	once	TRBJ2-3	CALSGTSGGTDTQYF	TGTGCTCTTTCCGGGACTAGCGGGGGCACAGATACGCAGTATTTT
TRBV11-3	-	-	TRBJ2-7	CASSLGGGDYYEQYF	TGTGCCAGCAGCTTAGGGGGGGGCGATTACTACGAGCAGTACTTC
TRBV5-6	-	-	TRBJ1-5	CASSLRTGKGPQHF	TGTGCCAGCAGCTTGAGAACAGGAAAAGGGCCCCAGCATTTT
TRBV28	-	once	TRBJ1-3	CASTSAGVEGGNTIYF	TGTGCCAGCACTTCGGCAGGGGTAGAAGGAGGAAACACCATATATTTT
TRBV5-6	-	-	TRBJ2-7	CASSLGQIELVKQYF	TGTGCCAGCAGCCTAGGACAGATCGAACTGGTTAAGCAGTACTTC
TRBV5-1	-	-	TRBJ2-2	CASSVQGTGELFF	TGCGCCAGCAGCGTTCAGGGCACCGGGGAGCTGTTTTTT
TRBV14	TRBD1	-	TRBJ2-5	CASSHDRGRETQYF	TGTGCCAGCAGCCACGACAGGGGGAGAGAGACCCAGTACTTC
TRBV7-2	-	-	TRBJ1-1	CASNPGGAIPEAFF	TGTGCCAGCAACCCTGGGGGGGCGATCCCTGAAGCTTTCTTT
TRBV30	-	-	TRBJ2-5	CAWSVPGGKVTQYF	TGTGCCTGGAGTGTACCCGGGGGAAAGGTGACCCAGTACTTC
TRBV7-3	-	-	TRBJ2-1	CASSLNGLASSSYNEQFF	TGTGCCAGCAGCTTAAACGGACTTGCCTCGAGCTCCTACAATGAGCAGTTCTTC
TRBV5-1	TRBD1	-	TRBJ1-2	CASSPGQGNYGYTF	TGCGCCAGCAGCCCCGGACAGGGTAACTATGGCTACACCTTC
TRBV5-5	-	-	TRBJ2-2	CASSFLNGPGELFF	TGTGCCAGCAGCTTCTTAAACGGGCCCGGGGAGCTGTTTTTT
TRBV5-6	TRBD2	-	TRBJ2-1	CASSLFGRGRNEQFF	TGTGCCAGCAGCTTGTTCGGGAGGGGACGCAATGAGCAGTTCTTC
TRBV2	TRBD2	-	TRBJ2-7	CASSDLAGVHEQYF	TGTGCCAGCAGTGATCTAGCGGGAGTTCACGAGCAGTACTTC